These 27 T cell receptor beta chains were sequenced from one sample in a study of cytomegalovirus exposure and HLA in healthy donors. Vbeta (60) and Jbeta (13) primers were used in the PCR. Sequencing used immunoSEQ multiplex PCR; TCRdb keeps in-frame clones, though not all of them. The sample yields about 190,000 clones, about four fifths seen once. Sequencing used PBMCs. These receptors came from a woman in her 30s in good health and CMV-seropositive.

This clone was picked up a small number of times. The chain combines TRBV7-2 with TRBJ2-3; 11 nucleotides line up with TRBD1. The CDR3 contains 16 residues. Trimming removed 3 bases from V and 2 bases from J; junction bases left unmatched: 4. Germline CDR1 reads SGHTA; CDR2 reads FQGNSA. The CDR3 loop is CASSLGQGGFTDTQYF. The CDR3, as DNA: TGTGCCAGCAGCTTGGGACAGGGGGGCTTCACAGATACGCAGTATTTT.

V and J are TRBV27 and TRBJ1-2; D remains ambiguous. Trimming shortened V by 5 bases and J by 1 base, and 11 bases separated the two germline ends. Germline V gene lookup returns CDR1 MNHEY and CDR2 SMNVEV (reference sequence). The CDR3 length is 14 residues. CDR3 bases: TGTGCCAGCAGTCCCGCCGAGGGTAACTATGGCTACACCTTC. Translated: CASSPAEGNYGYTF.

This clone was seen a handful of times. This rearrangement joins TRBV7-2 to TRBJ2-2; D might be TRBD1 (5 bases). The CDR3 extends over 16 amino acids. The germline V and J ends were trimmed by 5 bases and 1 base, with 14 bases remaining between them. CDR1 is SGHTA, CDR2 FQGNSA, per germline. The CDR3, as DNA: TGTGCCAGCAGCCGCATGGGCAGGGTGAACACCGGGGAGCTGTTTTTT. This encodes CASSRMGRVNTGELFF. Variable domain in full (rest from reference TRBV7-2 and TRBJ2-2): GAGVSQSPSNKVTEKGKDVELRCDPISGHTALYWYRQSLGQGLEFLIYFQGNSAPDKSGLPSDRFSAERTGGSVSTLTIQRTQQEDSAVYLCASSRMGRVNTGELFFGEGSRLTVL.

This clone was observed once. The chain's CDR3 is CASSFPSFTGELFF. The CDR3 DNA reads TGCGCCAGCAGCTTTCCTAGCTTCACCGGGGAGCTGTTTTTT. This chain links TRBV5-1 with TRBJ2-2, with D maybe TRBD2 (5 bases). V lost 2 bases, J lost 4 bases, and 9 bases lay in between. The CDR3 runs to 14 residues. Per the germline V gene, CDR1 is SGHRS and CDR2 is YFSETQ.

The rearrangement links TRBV5-6 to TRBJ1-6, with TRBD1 matching over 8 bases. This CDR3 spans 16 amino acids. Trimming removed 0 bases from V and 5 bases from J; junction bases left unmatched: 4. Germline V gene data show CDR1 as SGHDT and CDR2 as YYEEEE. CDR3 in amino acids: CASSLAAGGHNSPLHF. DNA for the CDR3: TGTGCCAGCAGCTTGGCCGCAGGGGGCCATAATTCACCCCTCCACTTT.

This chain links TRBV19 with TRBJ2-1; 10 positions match TRBD1. Germline CDR1 is LNHDA and CDR2 is SQIVND (reference sequence). J gave up 3 bases and V 3 bases, and 17 bases lay outside the gene matches. The CDR3 is 20 residues long. As DNA, the CDR3 is TGTGCCAGTAGTATTGTAAGGGTTGGGACAGGGGAATCTCTCTACAATGAGCAGTTCTTC. Amino acids: CASSIVRVGTGESLYNEQFF. The full variable domain, in which reference TRBV19 and TRBJ2-1 provide the parts outside the CDR3, is DGGITQSPKYLFRKEGQNVTLSCEQNLNHDAMYWYRQDPGQGLRLIYYSQIVNDFQKGDIAEGYSVSREKKESFPLTVTSAQKNPTAFYLCASSIVRVGTGESLYNEQFFGPGTRLTVL.

The chain joins TRBV5-6 to TRBJ2-5; TRBD2 matches at 7 bases. Looked up from germline, CDR1 is SGHDT and CDR2 is YYEEEE. The V and J ends lost 0 bases and 4 bases, in that order; junction bases with no gene match: 3. The CDR3 sequence is 14 residues long. CDR3 sequence (DNA): TGTGCCAGCAGCTTGGGGGGGGGACCAGAGACCCAGTACTTC. This codes for CASSLGGGPETQYF. Full variable domain (missing parts from reference TRBV5-6 and TRBJ2-5): DAGVTQSPTHLIKTRGQQVTLRCSPKSGHDTVSWYQQALGQGPQFIFQYYEEEERQRGNFPDRFSGHQFPNYSSELNVNALLLGDSALYLCASSLGGGPETQYFGPGTRLLVL.

Note on this clone: One end of the junction is discordant with germline, which a read error may explain. The same CDR3 is also encoded by other DNA sequences in this sample. The chain employs TRBV27 and TRBJ2-7; D may be TRBD2 (5 bases). The length of the CDR3 is 15 residues. Germline CDR1 is MNHEY and CDR2 is SMNVEV (reference sequence). Here the CDR3 DNA reads TGTGCCAGCAGTTTTGTTGGAGGCTTATCCTATGAGCAGTACTTC. Translation: CASSFVGGLSYEQYF.

The chain combines TRBV18 with TRBJ2-6; D possibly corresponds to TRBD1 (5 bases). Trimming pared 3 bases from V and 2 bases from J, leaving 17 bases between. The germline V gene has CDR1 KGHSH and CDR2 LQKENI. The CDR3 is made up of 18 amino acids. The CDR3 nucleotides are TGTGCCAGCTCACCCCCGAGGAGACAGCAAGCTGGGGCCAACGTCCTGACTTTC. Residues: CASSPPRRQQAGANVLTF.

J is TRBJ1-5 and V is TRBV7-9, with a tentative D call TRBD1 (5 bases). The germline gives CDR1 SEHNR, CDR2 FQNEAQ (reference sequence). V lost 2 bases and J lost 1, with 6 bases in between. The CDR3 extends over 14 amino acids. This CDR3 is CASSLQGSNQPQHF. The CDR3 DNA reads TGTGCCAGCAGCTTACAGGGAAGCAATCAGCCCCAGCATTTT.

The rearrangement links TRBV7-8 to TRBJ1-1, with D perhaps matching TRBD1 (5 bases). The V gene lost 2 bases and the J gene lost 3 bases, with 7 bases spanning the gap. CDR3 length equals 13 residues. Germline V lookup: CDR1 SGHVS, CDR2 FQNEAQ. The CDR3 loop reads CASSLSGDTEAFF. CDR3 DNA sequence: TGTGCCAGCAGCTTATCGGGGGACACTGAAGCTTTCTTT.

This clone was found a few times. The genes are TRBV5-8 and TRBJ1-5; D possibly corresponds to TRBD1 (5 bases). Germline-derived CDR1 and CDR2 are SGHTS and YDEGEE. Deletions cut 2 bases from V and 1 base from J, with 7 bases between. The length of the CDR3 is 14 residues. Written as DNA, the CDR3 is TGTGCCAGCAGCTTTTGGGGCAGCAATCAGCCCCAGCATTTT. Translating gives CASSFWGSNQPQHF.

The chain has TRBV4-3 and TRBJ2-7, with D unclear. CDR1 LGHNA and CDR2 YSLEER come from the germline V gene. With 4 bases removed from V and 2 bases from J, the gap between germline ends came to 15 bases. There are 15 residues in the CDR3. CDR3 loop: CASSRESGPTYEQYF. The CDR3 coding sequence is TGCGCCAGCAGCCGTGAAAGTGGGCCAACCTACGAGCAGTACTTC.

This clone was recorded a few times. The CDR3 coding sequence is TGTGCCAGCAGTACACCGGGACAGGGTCAGCCCCAGCATTTT. This gives the protein CASSTPGQGQPQHF. This rearrangement joins TRBV28 to TRBJ1-5, with TRBD1 matching 9 bases. CDR1 is MDHEN, CDR2 SYDVKM, per germline. The CDR3 length is 14 residues. V trimming: 5 bases; J trimming: 6 bases; junction bases outside the gene matches: 5.

The chain uses TRBV11-1 and TRBJ1-5; 9 nucleotides line up with TRBD1. This CDR3 spans 15 amino acids. V lost 5 bases, J lost 4 bases, and 6 bases stayed unmatched. The V gene's germline CDR1 is SGHAT and CDR2 FQDESV (reference sequence). The CDR3 loop is CASSKTGTGNQPQHF. The CDR3 bases are TGTGCCAGCAGCAAAACCGGGACAGGGAATCAGCCCCAGCATTTT.

The CDR3 nucleotides are TGTGCCAGCAGCGAGAACTGGCGGGGGGGCTTCGGGGAGCTGTTTTTT. Its translation: CASSENWRGGFGELFF. The rearrangement joins TRBV9 to TRBJ2-2, with TRBD2 identical over 9 bases. The CDR3 is 16 residues long. V shed 3 bases, J shed 7 bases, and the junction held 10 bases outside the gene matches. The germline gives CDR1 SGDLS, CDR2 YYNGEE.

This clone was seen a single time. The genes are TRBV5-1 and TRBJ1-1, with D unresolved. Germline lookup yields CDR1 SGHRS and CDR2 YFSETQ. V was shortened by 0 bases and J by 6 bases, with 18 bases between the two germline ends. The CDR3 extends over 16 amino acids. CDR3: CASSLDGPSMSPEAFF. For the CDR3, the DNA is TGCGCCAGCAGCTTGGATGGGCCCTCCATGAGCCCTGAAGCTTTCTTT.

This chain connects TRBV7-3 to TRBJ2-1; 7 bases fit TRBD2. CDR3 size: 15 residues. Per the germline V gene, CDR1 is SGHTA and CDR2 is FQGTGA. V trimming: 1 base; J trimming: 3 bases; junction bases outside the gene matches: 3. In DNA form, the CDR3 reads TGTGCCAGCAGCTTAAGCGGGGGAGACTACAATGAGCAGTTCTTC. Its translation is CASSLSGGDYNEQFF.

On this clone itself: This specimen includes other DNA sequences encoding the same CDR3. The chain recombines TRBV27 with TRBJ1-1; 9 bases agree with TRBD1. CDR1 MNHEY and CDR2 SMNVEV come from the germline V gene (reference sequence). The length of the CDR3 is 14 residues. V gave up 2 bases and J gave up 2 bases; unmatched junction bases: 0. This CDR3 is CASSLTGGNTEAFF. CDR3 DNA: TGTGCCAGCAGTTTAACAGGGGGCAACACTGAAGCTTTCTTT.

The chain joins TRBV2 to TRBJ1-2; no clear D gene. V was trimmed by 4 bases and J by 6 bases, leaving 15 bases between them. Germline-derived CDR1 and CDR2 are SNHLY and FYNNEI. CDR3 length: 14 residues. CDR3 sequence: CASSASYLDHGYTF. DNA for the CDR3: TGTGCCAGCAGTGCCAGTTACCTAGACCATGGCTACACCTTC.

The CDR3 spells CSVHDRGSNEKLFF. CDR3 sequence (DNA): TGCAGCGTCCACGACAGGGGTTCTAATGAAAAACTGTTTTTT. This chain joins TRBV29-1 and TRBJ1-4; 8 nucleotides align to TRBD1. Germline loops: CDR1 SQVTM, CDR2 ANQGSEA. The V gene end was trimmed by 6 bases and the J gene end by 3 bases; junction bases not matched to a gene: 6. CDR3 size: 14 residues.

V and J are TRBV25-1 and TRBJ2-7, with 10 bases identical to TRBD2. Per the germline V gene, CDR1 is MGHDK and CDR2 is SYGVNS. The CDR3 sequence is 17 residues long. The V gene end was trimmed by 1 base and the J gene end by 6 bases; junction bases not matched to a gene: 12. The CDR3 coding sequence is TGTGCCAGCAGTGAATTATCGGCTAGCGGGAGTACTGGCGAGCAGTACTTC. Encoded protein: CASSELSASGSTGEQYF.

This chain connects TRBV6-5 to TRBJ1-4, with D tentatively TRBD1 (5 bases). The germline V gene encodes CDR1 MNHEY and CDR2 SVGAGI. Trimming cost V 5 bases and J 13 bases, with 17 bases left between them. The CDR3 loop spans 13 amino acids. CDR3: CASSAAGSGGLFF. CDR3 DNA sequence: TGTGCCAGCAGTGCCGCGGGATCCGGGGGACTGTTTTTT.

This CDR3 is CASSSSGRAYEQYF. The CDR3 region has the DNA TGTGCCAGCAGTTCTAGCGGGAGGGCCTACGAGCAGTACTTC. This chain joins TRBV27 and TRBJ2-7; the match to TRBD2 covers 12 bases. The CDR3 consists of 14 residues. The germline V gene has CDR1 MNHEY and CDR2 SMNVEV (reference sequence). Unmatched junction bases numbered 0, after V lost 4 bases and J lost 2 bases.

CDR3 in amino acids: CASSRQAAYNSPLHF. CDR3 nucleotides: TGTGCCAGCAGCAGACAGGCGGCGTATAATTCACCCCTCCACTTT. The J gene is TRBJ1-6, the V gene TRBV6-5; D may be TRBD1 (6 bases). CDR1 is MNHEY, CDR2 SVGAGI, per germline. The CDR3 extends over 15 amino acids. V was clipped by 6 bases and J by 4 bases, with 13 bases between them.

The V and J genes are TRBV5-4 and TRBJ1-1; 8 positions match TRBD1. Germline assignment: CDR1 SGHNT and CDR2 YYREEE (reference sequence). J lost 6 bases, V lost 2 bases, and 3 bases had no gene match. There are 13 residues in the CDR3. The CDR3 coding sequence is TGTGCCAGCAGCTTAGACAGGGGAGCTGAAGCTTTCTTT. Residues: CASSLDRGAEAFF.

Turning to this clone: The sample holds other DNA sequences that translate to the same CDR3. The J gene is TRBJ2-7, the V gene TRBV6-1, with D maybe TRBD1 (6 bases). This CDR3 region has 14 residues. V shed 5 bases and J shed 2 bases, with 13 bases lying between them. From germline, CDR1 is MNHNS and CDR2 SASEGT. The CDR3 loop reads CASSQGQGTYEQYF. CDR3 sequence (DNA): TGTGCCAGCAGTCAGGGGCAGGGAACCTACGAGCAGTACTTC.